This entry lists 9 T cell receptor beta chains sequenced from one sample in a study of tumor-infiltrating lymphocytes in localized non-small cell lung cancer. TCRdb keeps only in-frame clones here, not all; method: immunoSEQ multiplex PCR. The profile shows about 16,000 clones, 60% to 85% of them singletons. The sequenced sample consisted of lung tumor tissue. These receptor sequences come from a human donor with non-small cell lung cancer.

This chain uses TRBV9 with TRBJ1-2; a weak D match, TRBD1 (6 bases). V dropped 2 bases and J dropped 6 bases, with 14 bases sitting between them. The CDR3 extends over 14 amino acids. From germline, CDR1 is SGDLS and CDR2 YYNGEE. CDR3 protein: CASSVTWTEHGYTF. Here the CDR3 DNA reads TGTGCCAGCAGCGTGACCTGGACAGAGCATGGCTACACCTTC.

The chain couples TRBV5-6 to TRBJ2-7, with D hard to call. This CDR3 spans 14 amino acids. V was pared by 0 bases and J by 0 bases, with 7 bases between. CDR1 is SGHDT and CDR2 is YYEEEE in the germline V gene. The CDR3 DNA is TGTGCCAGCAGCTTGGGAGGCGACTCCTACGAGCAGTACTTC. As protein: CASSLGGDSYEQYF. The full variable domain, its missing parts supplied by reference TRBV5-6 and TRBJ2-7, is DAGVTQSPTHLIKTRGQQVTLRCSPKSGHDTVSWYQQALGQGPQFIFQYYEEEERQRGNFPDRFSGHQFPNYSSELNVNALLLGDSALYLCASSLGGDSYEQYFGPGTRLTVT.

This chain's CDR3 is CASTPQDTNTGELFF. The CDR3 bases are TGTGCCAGCACCCCCCAGGATACGAACACCGGGGAGCTGTTTTTT. The chain combines TRBV2 with TRBJ2-2; D is unclear. The CDR3 is 15 residues long. The V end lost 7 bases, the J end lost 0 bases, and 12 bases lay between the germline ends. Germline loops: CDR1 SNHLY, CDR2 FYNNEI.

This sequence joins TRBV5-1 and TRBJ2-7; D is uncertain. CDR1 is SGHRS, CDR2 YFSETQ, per germline. The CDR3 spans 13 residues. Between the trimmed V and J ends, which lost 3 bases and 1 base, there was a span of 8 bases. CDR3 residues: CASSSTESYEQYF. The CDR3 nucleotides are TGCGCCAGCAGCTCTACAGAGTCCTACGAGCAGTACTTC.

The chain is built from TRBV19 and TRBJ1-5; 9 nucleotides agree with TRBD1. V trimming: 7 bases; J trimming: 5 bases; junction bases outside the gene matches: 9. Looked up from germline, CDR1 is LNHDA and CDR2 is SQIVND (reference sequence). The CDR3 has 15 residues. CDR3 coding DNA: TGTGCCAGTACCCCCGGGACAGGGAGCTATCAGCCCCAGCATTTT. This encodes CASTPGTGSYQPQHF.

The V gene is TRBV25-1, the J gene TRBJ1-1; no definite D call. Trimming stripped 0 bases from V and 6 bases from J, with 20 bases between. The length of the CDR3 is 17 residues. The V gene's germline CDR1 is MGHDK and CDR2 SYGVNS. The CDR3 sequence is CASSEYIRFGFHAEAFF. The CDR3 nucleotides read TGTGCCAGCAGTGAATACATTAGGTTCGGATTCCACGCTGAAGCTTTCTTT.

The V call is TRBV15, the J call TRBJ2-1; D gene unclear. V was clipped by 3 bases and J by 6 bases, with 12 bases between them. CDR3 length equals 14 residues. CDR1 and CDR2 from the germline V gene are LNHNV and YYDKDF (reference sequence). The CDR3 coding sequence is TGTGCCACCAGCAGCCTCCTAAGTGGCAATGAGCAGTTCTTC. Its translation: CATSSLLSGNEQFF. The complete variable domain, with remaining parts taken from reference TRBV15 and TRBJ2-1, reads DAMVIQNPRYQVTQFGKPVTLSCSQTLNHNVMYWYQQKSSQAPKLLFHYYDKDFNNEADTPDNFQSRRPNTSFCFLDIRSPGLGDTAMYLCATSSLLSGNEQFFGPGTRLTVL.

CDR3 bases: TGCGCCAGCAGCGAAAACAGGGGGCAAAATGAAAAACTGTTTTTT. It translates to CASSENRGQNEKLFF. V gene TRBV5-1 combines with J gene TRBJ1-4, with TRBD1 matching over 9 bases. Germline V lookup: CDR1 SGHRS, CDR2 YFSETQ. The length of the CDR3 is 15 residues. Trimming cost V 4 bases and J 5 bases; bases outside gene matches: 6.

This clone was seen a few times. The same CDR3 arises from other DNA sequences in this sample as well. V is TRBV4-2 and J is TRBJ1-1; TRBD1 aligns across 7 bases. CDR1 is LGHNA, CDR2 YNFKEQ, per germline. CDR3 length: 16 amino acids. Trimming took 0 bases from V and 4 from J; bases not matched to a gene: 8. The CDR3 sequence is CASSQEEGARGTEAFF. The DNA for the CDR3 is TGTGCCAGCAGCCAAGAAGAGGGGGCGCGAGGCACTGAAGCTTTCTTT.